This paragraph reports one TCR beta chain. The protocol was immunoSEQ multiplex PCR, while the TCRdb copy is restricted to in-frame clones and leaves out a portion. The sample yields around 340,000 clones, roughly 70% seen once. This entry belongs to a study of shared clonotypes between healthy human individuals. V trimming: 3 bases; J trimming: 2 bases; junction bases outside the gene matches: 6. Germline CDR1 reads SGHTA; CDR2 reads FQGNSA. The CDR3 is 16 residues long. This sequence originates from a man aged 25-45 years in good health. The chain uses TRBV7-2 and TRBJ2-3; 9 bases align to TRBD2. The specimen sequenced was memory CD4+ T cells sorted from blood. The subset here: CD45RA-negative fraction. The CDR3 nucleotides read TGTGCCAGCAGCTTGAGTCTAGCGGGACCCACAGATACGCAGTATTTT. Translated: CASSLSLAGPTDTQYF.